This T cell receptor beta chain was observed in a study of blood T cells in healthy people across ages. J lost 4 bases, V lost 6 bases, and 8 bases had no gene match. This CDR3 is built from 16 residues. The sample holds a few counts of this clonotype. Primers used in a second PCR of roughly 7 to 12 cycles were a sample-barcoded 5' primer and a J-beta primer mix. Each CDR3 protein gets one entry after TCRdb re-called the 5' RACE reads with MiXCR. The sample lists around 990,000 distinct CDR3 sequences, around 25% seen once, with less than 0.75% in the top ten. The same specimen was also included in a second study, on T cells of mothers and their children. This second report adds: Both sample barcodes and 2-4 random nucleotides came from the M1S primer of the second PCR.

This chain connects TRBV12-3 or TRBV12-4 to TRBJ2-2; 10 bases map to TRBD1. Sequenced input: blood. The origin of this receptor is a girl aged 2-9 years in good health. CDR3 sequence: CASSLDRGPSTGELFF. CDR3 bases: TGTGCCAGCAGCCTAGACAGGGGGCCGAGCACCGGGGAGCTGTTTTTT.